This entry lists 21 T cell receptor beta chains sequenced from one sample in a study of blood T cell repertoires in COVID-19. Measured with immunoSEQ multiplex PCR; TCRdb has only the in-frame clones, and not every one. The sample lists 35,000 to 45,000 clones, 70% to 90% seen once, with 2% to 2.5% in the top ten. The sequenced sample was peripheral blood. The receptor source for this set is a human donor in a cohort sampled during active COVID-19.

The count of this clone is one. V and J are TRBV9 and TRBJ2-2; D is possibly TRBD2 (6 bases). The V end was cut by 3 bases, the J end by 4 bases, with 13 bases between. The V gene's germline CDR1 is SGDLS and CDR2 YYNGEE. CDR3 length: 15 residues. The CDR3 region has the DNA TGTGCCAGCAGCGCTTTCACGGGGGTCACCGGGGAGCTGTTTTTT. Amino acids: CASSAFTGVTGELFF.

The rearrangement joins TRBV30 to TRBJ1-2; perhaps TRBD1 as D (5 bases). V lost 2 bases, J lost 4 bases, and 17 bases lay in between. The CDR3 runs 15 residues. Germline assignment: CDR1 GTSNPN and CDR2 SVGIG (reference sequence). CDR3 nucleotide sequence: TGTGCCTGGAGTACCCCGGGTGGACAAAGCTATGGCTACACCTTC. It is translated as CAWSTPGGQSYGYTF.

This chain uses TRBV25-1 with TRBJ1-1; no reliable D call. Germline CDR1 and CDR2: MGHDK and SYGVNS. The length of the CDR3 is 11 residues. Trimming removed 4 bases at V and 11 bases at J, with 11 bases between. The CDR3 DNA reads TGTGCCAGCAGTGGAGGGTTTCGGGCTTTCTTT. Protein sequence: CASSGGFRAFF.

This sequence joins TRBV3-1 (or the pseudogene TRBV3-2) and TRBJ2-3; D is possibly TRBD2 (6 bases). This CDR3 comprises 13 residues. The V gene lost 0 bases and the J gene lost 13 bases, with 14 bases spanning the gap. Germline CDR1 reads LGHDT; CDR2 reads YNNKEL (reference sequence). The DNA for the CDR3 is TGTGCCAGCAGCCAAGATGAAAGCGGGTTGGAGTATTTT. Amino acids: CASSQDESGLEYF.

V and J are TRBV6-6 and TRBJ2-1; 9 positions agree with TRBD2. CDR1 is MNHNY, CDR2 SVGAGI, per germline (reference sequence). The CDR3 has 15 residues. Trimming took 6 bases from V and 2 from J; bases not matched to a gene: 5. CDR3 protein: CASRDAGGPYNEQFF. Here the CDR3 DNA reads TGTGCCAGCAGAGATGCGGGGGGGCCCTACAATGAGCAGTTCTTC.

The chain is built from TRBV19 and TRBJ1-2; 8 bases are a match to TRBD1. Germline V gene sequence: CDR1 LNHDA, CDR2 SQIVND (reference sequence). The CDR3 sequence is 17 residues long. V dropped 6 bases and J dropped 0; count of bases not matched to a gene: 12. CDR3 coding DNA: TGTGCCAGTAGCATACCCGGGACAGGAGCCTCTAACTATGGCTACACCTTC. This sequence encodes CASSIPGTGASNYGYTF.

The V and J genes are TRBV29-1 and TRBJ2-3, with 9 bases matching TRBD2. After removal of 4 bases from V and 5 bases from J, the junction contained 1 base not matched to a gene. There are 12 residues in the CDR3. Germline V CDR1 and CDR2: SQVTM, ANQGSEA. This CDR3 is CSVVAGVDTQYF. As DNA, the CDR3 is TGCAGCGTTGTAGCGGGGGTAGATACGCAGTATTTT.

The V call is TRBV24-1, the J call TRBJ1-6; D is unclear. Germline V gene sequence: CDR1 KGHDR, CDR2 SFDVKD. This CDR3 region has 12 residues. V lost 5 bases to trimming and J lost 10 bases, with 8 bases between them. The CDR3, as DNA: TGTGCCACCAGTGTCGAGGGATCACCCCTCCACTTT. Its protein is CATSVEGSPLHF.

The chain carries TRBV19 and TRBJ2-2, with 8 bases matching TRBD2. The CDR3 extends over 16 amino acids. With 11 bases clipped from V and 5 bases from J, the junction kept 16 bases outside the gene matches. Germline loops: CDR1 LNHDA, CDR2 SQIVND (reference sequence). The CDR3 DNA follows: TGTGCCGTCCGCGCACTAGCGACGGGAGGGACCGGGGAGCTGTTTTTT. Translation: CAVRALATGGTGELFF.

The chain employs TRBV12-3 or TRBV12-4 and TRBJ1-5; a weak D match, TRBD1 (5 bases). V lost 6 bases, J lost 7 bases, and 13 bases lay in between. The CDR3 consists of 13 residues. The DNA of the CDR3 is TGTGCCAGCAGACCGGGGGTCGGACAGCCCCAGCATTTT. Its translation is CASRPGVGQPQHF.

V usage is TRBV20-1 and J usage is TRBJ1-5, with 7 bases fitting TRBD1. Germline CDR1 reads DFQATT; CDR2 reads SNEGSKA (reference sequence). J gave up 3 bases and V 3 bases, and 8 bases lay outside the gene matches. The CDR3 is 15 residues long. The CDR3 DNA reads TGCAGTGCTAGTGAGACAGGGTTTATCAATCAGCCCCAGCATTTT. Its translation is CSASETGFINQPQHF.

This chain connects TRBV11-2 to TRBJ2-7, with TRBD1 matching over 9 bases. CDR1 is SGHAT and CDR2 is FQNNGV in the germline V gene. The CDR3 has 16 residues. The V and J ends lost 6 bases and 2 bases, in that order; junction bases with no gene match: 11. Here the CDR3 reads CASSSPIRQGAYEQYF. The DNA of the CDR3 is TGTGCCAGCAGTTCCCCCATAAGACAGGGGGCCTACGAGCAGTACTTC. The full variable domain, in which reference TRBV11-2 and TRBJ2-7 provide the parts outside the CDR3, is EAGVAQSPRYKIIEKRQSVAFWCNPISGHATLYWYQQILGQGPKLLIQFQNNGVVDDSQLPKDRFSAERLKGVDSTLKIQPAKLEDSAVYLCASSSPIRQGAYEQYFGPGTRLTVT.

Only one count was recorded for this clone. At one of its ends the junction is not consistent with the germline gene, which may arise from a read error. V usage is TRBV9 and J usage is TRBJ2-3; perhaps TRBD2 as D (5 bases). The length of the CDR3 is 16 residues. From germline, CDR1 is SGDLS and CDR2 YYNGEE. The CDR3: CVSSVVSGVSTDTQYF. The CDR3 nucleotides are TGTGTCAGCAGCGTAGTCTCCGGGGTCAGCACAGATACGCAGTATTTT.

The chain carries TRBV7-9 and TRBJ2-3; 8 bases map to TRBD2. Losses at the gene ends were 5 bases for V and 5 bases for J; bases not matched to a gene: 6. Germline-derived CDR1 and CDR2 are SEHNR and FQNEAQ (reference sequence). The CDR3 is made up of 14 amino acids. CDR3 sequence: CASSKSGGGDTQYF. The CDR3 DNA follows: TGTGCCAGCAGCAAAAGCGGGGGTGGAGATACGCAGTATTTT.

This clone was detected only once. This sample includes further DNA sequences coding for the same CDR3. This rearrangement joins TRBV3-1 (or the pseudogene TRBV3-2) to TRBJ1-5; D is uncertain. The germline CDR1 and CDR2 sequences are LGHDT and YNNKEL (reference sequence). The length of the CDR3 is 13 residues. The V end lost 2 bases, the J end lost 6 bases, and 8 bases lay between the germline ends. The DNA of the CDR3 is TGTGCCAGCAGCCAACAGGTAGGTCAGCCCCAGCATTTT. It yields the protein CASSQQVGQPQHF.

The V gene is TRBV24-1, the J gene TRBJ2-3; the match to TRBD1 covers 7 bases. The V gene end was trimmed by 3 bases and the J gene end by 6 bases; junction bases not matched to a gene: 5. Germline V gene data show CDR1 as KGHDR and CDR2 as SFDVKD. The CDR3 has 14 amino acids. This chain's CDR3 is CATSDKTGKDTQYF. CDR3 bases: TGTGCCACCAGTGATAAGACAGGGAAGGATACGCAGTATTTT.

The chain has TRBV7-8 and TRBJ2-2; TRBD2 matches at 10 bases. The CDR3 sequence is 15 residues long. Per germline, CDR1 SGHVS and CDR2 FQNEAQ. V trimming: 5 bases; J trimming: 5 bases; junction bases outside the gene matches: 5. CDR3 DNA: TGTGCCAGCAGCCAAAGCGGGGGGGCGACCGGGGAGCTGTTTTTT. Protein: CASSQSGGATGELFF. Looking up the rest from reference TRBV7-8 and TRBJ2-2 gives the full variable domain: GAGVSQSPRYKVAKRGQDVALRCDPISGHVSLFWYQQALGQGPEFLTYFQNEAQLDKSGLPSDRFFAERPEGSVSTLKIQRTQQEDSAVYLCASSQSGGATGELFFGEGSRLTVL.

A single count supports this clone. The rearrangement uses TRBV5-1 and TRBJ1-4; no firm D call. Trimming shortened V by 4 bases and J by 0 bases, and 10 bases separated the two germline ends. The germline V gene has CDR1 SGHRS and CDR2 YFSETQ. CDR3 size: 15 residues. CDR3 nucleotides: TGCGCCAGCAGCCCGGAGCCCGCAACTAATGAAAAACTGTTTTTT. Amino acids: CASSPEPATNEKLFF.

The chain has TRBV5-1 and TRBJ2-3; D remains unclear. V was shortened by 0 bases and J by 5 bases, with 10 bases between the two germline ends. The CDR3 sequence is 14 residues long. Germline CDR1 SGHRS, CDR2 YFSETQ. The DNA for the CDR3 is TGCGCCAGCAGCTTGGATCCGGGTAAAGATACGCAGTATTTT. Translation: CASSLDPGKDTQYF.

This chain joins TRBV4-2 and TRBJ2-3, with TRBD2 as a possible D gene (6 bases). The CDR3 covers 15 residues. Germline V lookup: CDR1 LGHNA, CDR2 YNFKEQ. Trimming took off 0 bases at V and 6 bases at J, with 13 bases between the two ends. For the CDR3, the DNA is TGTGCCAGCAGCCAAGATGGCGGGGTGGGGGATACGCAGTATTTT. This sequence encodes CASSQDGGVGDTQYF.

The gene calls are TRBV11-2 and TRBJ1-6, with D perhaps TRBD1 (5 bases). Trimming took off 3 bases at V and 7 bases at J, with 7 bases between the two ends. CDR1 is SGHAT, CDR2 FQNNGV, per germline. This CDR3 comprises 13 residues. The CDR3 region is CASSLGGNSPLHF. In nucleotides, the CDR3 is TGTGCCAGCAGCTTGGGGGGGAATTCACCCCTCCACTTT. Variable domain in full (rest from reference TRBV11-2 and TRBJ1-6): EAGVAQSPRYKIIEKRQSVAFWCNPISGHATLYWYQQILGQGPKLLIQFQNNGVVDDSQLPKDRFSAERLKGVDSTLKIQPAKLEDSAVYLCASSLGGNSPLHFGNGTRLTVT.